The 20 T cell receptor beta chains given below trace back to one sample, sequenced in a study of blood T cell repertoires in COVID-19. Data came from immunoSEQ multiplex PCR; TCRdb stores just in-frame clones and leaves some out. This table holds some 49,000 clones, 75% to 85% found once. The sequenced material came from peripheral blood. Receptors were obtained from an older woman with acute or convalescent COVID-19.

The chain is built from TRBV6-5 and TRBJ1-1; no clear D gene. The ends were cut back, 6 bases at V and 5 bases at J, with 7 bases in the middle. CDR3 length equals 11 residues. The germline CDR1 and CDR2 sequences are MNHEY and SVGAGI. The CDR3 sequence: CASSATTEAFF. For the CDR3, the DNA is TGTGCCAGCAGCGCGACAACTGAAGCTTTCTTT.

CDR3 sequence: CATAGQDNSDEQFF. CDR3 in DNA: TGTGCCACCGCCGGACAGGATAATTCCGATGAGCAGTTCTTC. V and J are TRBV24-1 and TRBJ2-1, with 7 bases identical to TRBD1. CDR1 is KGHDR and CDR2 is SFDVKD in the germline V gene. The V and J ends lost 9 bases and 8 bases, in that order; junction bases with no gene match: 12. The CDR3 loop spans 14 amino acids.

The rearrangement uses TRBV4-1 and TRBJ1-3; 8 bases line up with TRBD1. Germline trimming cut 0 bases from V and 4 bases from J; bases unmatched to any gene: 8. Looked up from germline, CDR1 is MGHRA and CDR2 is YSYEKL. This CDR3 comprises 17 residues. The CDR3 region has the DNA TGCGCCAGCAGCCAAGATTGGCAGGGGGCGTTCGGAAACACCATATATTTT. It is translated as CASSQDWQGAFGNTIYF.

This chain connects TRBV5-1 to TRBJ2-2; 7 bases fit TRBD2. V lost 5 bases to trimming and J lost 1 base; unmatched junction nucleotides: 5. Germline V gene sequence: CDR1 SGHRS, CDR2 YFSETQ. This CDR3 has 15 residues. CDR3 in amino acids: CASRLAVMNTGELFF. CDR3 nucleotide sequence: TGCGCCAGCAGGCTAGCGGTTATGAACACCGGGGAGCTGTTTTTT.

This chain uses TRBV5-5 with TRBJ2-5; tentative D call: TRBD1 (6 bases). V dropped 4 bases and J dropped 1 base, with 11 bases sitting between them. There are 14 residues in the CDR3. The germline V gene has CDR1 SGHKS and CDR2 YYEKEE (reference sequence). As DNA, the CDR3 is TGTGCCAGCAGCCAGGGACACCTCCAAGAGACCCAGTACTTC. Amino acids: CASSQGHLQETQYF.

This chain connects TRBV30 to TRBJ2-1; 10 bases match TRBD2. The CDR3 is 15 residues long. Trimming cost V 4 bases and J 3 bases; bases outside gene matches: 6. Germline-derived CDR1 and CDR2 are GTSNPN and SVGIG (reference sequence). CDR3 coding DNA: TGTGCCTGGAAGAAAGCGGGGGGGGACTACAATGAGCAGTTCTTC. Translated, it gives CAWKKAGGDYNEQFF.

This clone was detected only a few times. The CDR3 sequence: CASSFGAHLTEAFF. The CDR3 region has the DNA TGTGCCAGCAGCTTTGGGGCCCATCTCACTGAAGCTTTCTTT. The rearrangement uses TRBV7-2 and TRBJ1-1, with a weak D call TRBD1 (5 bases). This CDR3 has 14 residues. The germline CDR1 and CDR2 sequences are SGHTA and FQGNSA. The ends were cut back, 3 bases at V and 4 bases at J, with 12 bases in the middle.

This clone was observed a single time. The V and J genes are TRBV9 and TRBJ1-1; a possible D gene is TRBD1 (5 bases). CDR3 size: 16 residues. Per the germline V gene, CDR1 is SGDLS and CDR2 is YYNGEE. V gave up 2 bases and J gave up 4 bases, with 18 bases separating them. The CDR3 DNA is TGTGCCAGCAGCGTTATGTCAGGGACTCTGGGCACTGAAGCTTTCTTT. Encoded protein: CASSVMSGTLGTEAFF.

This clone showed up just once. The chain employs TRBV7-6 and TRBJ2-1; 14 nucleotides match TRBD2. CDR1 is SGHVS, CDR2 FNYEAQ, per germline. This CDR3 region has 22 residues. The J segment lost 0 bases and the V segment lost 2 bases, leaving 15 bases of the junction unmatched. The CDR3 DNA reads as TGTGCCAGCAGCTTAACCCGAGGGACTAGCGGGGGCCTACCGAGCTCCTACAATGAGCAGTTCTTC. This gives the protein CASSLTRGTSGGLPSSYNEQFF. The whole variable domain, filled in from reference TRBV7-6 and TRBJ2-1, reads GAGVSQSPRYKVTKRGQDVALRCDPISGHVSLYWYRQALGQGPEFLTYFNYEAQQDKSGLPNDRFSAERPEGSISTLTIQRTEQRDSAMYRCASSLTRGTSGGLPSSYNEQFFGPGTRLTVL.

Only a few counts were recorded for this clone. The chain uses TRBV30 and TRBJ1-5; a weak D match, TRBD1 (5 bases). Per germline, CDR1 GTSNPN and CDR2 SVGIG (reference sequence). The V end lost 5 bases, the J end lost 0 bases, and 11 bases lay between the germline ends. The CDR3 loop spans 14 amino acids. The DNA for the CDR3 is TGTGCCTGGGGGGGGGAGAATAGCAATCAGCCCCAGCATTTT. It codes for CAWGGENSNQPQHF.

The V and J genes are TRBV11-2 and TRBJ2-7; D may be TRBD1 (6 bases). Germline CDR1 reads SGHAT; CDR2 reads FQNNGV. The CDR3 spans 15 residues. Trimming left V 1 base short and J 0 bases short, with 10 bases between. In DNA, the CDR3 is TGTGCCAGCAGCTTAGCGGCAGGGGACTCCTACGAGCAGTACTTC. Encoded protein: CASSLAAGDSYEQYF. The full variable domain, rest sourced from reference TRBV11-2 and TRBJ2-7, is EAGVAQSPRYKIIEKRQSVAFWCNPISGHATLYWYQQILGQGPKLLIQFQNNGVVDDSQLPKDRFSAERLKGVDSTLKIQPAKLEDSAVYLCASSLAAGDSYEQYFGPGTRLTVT.

The rearrangement links TRBV9 to TRBJ1-1; a possible D gene is TRBD1 (5 bases). V lost 0 bases and J 0 bases, leaving 21 bases between the germline ends. CDR3 size: 19 residues. Per the germline V gene, CDR1 is SGDLS and CDR2 is YYNGEE. For the CDR3, the DNA is TGTGCCAGCAGCGTAGTCCCCCAACAGGTAGGGGCCTTGAACACTGAAGCTTTCTTT. Its translation: CASSVVPQQVGALNTEAFF.

The V and J genes are TRBV5-1 and TRBJ1-2, with 9 bases aligning to TRBD1. Germline CDR1 and CDR2: SGHRS and YFSETQ. The CDR3 has 14 residues. The V and J ends lost 0 bases and 4 bases, in that order; junction bases with no gene match: 1. The DNA for the CDR3 is TGCGCCAGCAGCTTGGCGGACAGGGGCTATGGCTACACCTTC. Protein product: CASSLADRGYGYTF.

The rearrangement joins TRBV10-3 to TRBJ2-2; no clear D gene. V was cut by 0 bases and J by 7 bases, with 9 bases left in between. Germline assignment: CDR1 ENHRY and CDR2 SYGVKD. CDR3 size: 14 residues. This chain's CDR3 is CAISESRINGELFF. CDR3 in DNA: TGTGCCATCAGTGAGTCGCGAATTAACGGGGAGCTGTTTTTT.

This chain connects TRBV5-1 to TRBJ2-3, with TRBD2 matching over 8 bases. The CDR3 is 14 residues long. The V gene's germline CDR1 is SGHRS and CDR2 YFSETQ. Trimming cost V 5 bases and J 3 bases; bases outside gene matches: 5. For the CDR3, the DNA is TGCGCCAGCAGAGCGGGAGAGGCGACAGATACGCAGTATTTT. Protein: CASRAGEATDTQYF.

This clone was seen more than once but under ten times. The V call is TRBV19, the J call TRBJ1-2; D may be TRBD1 (6 bases). CDR3 size: 14 residues. With 5 bases removed from V and 8 bases from J, the gap between germline ends came to 18 bases. Looked up from germline, CDR1 is LNHDA and CDR2 is SQIVND (reference sequence). The CDR3 nucleotides read TGTGCCAGTAGTCGGGGGGCCGATAGAGACGGCTACACCTTC. Its protein is CASSRGADRDGYTF.

The chain uses TRBV10-3 and TRBJ2-5; 14 positions match TRBD2. The CDR3 consists of 16 residues. V lost 11 bases to trimming and J lost 4 bases; unmatched junction nucleotides: 12. From germline, CDR1 is ENHRY and CDR2 SYGVKD. The CDR3, as DNA: TGTGCCTCCAGCGGGACTAGCGGGAGAGGCGGAGAGACCCAGTACTTC. Its translation is CASSGTSGRGGETQYF.

The rearrangement uses TRBV5-1 and TRBJ2-6; tentatively, D is TRBD1 (6 bases). CDR1 and CDR2 from the germline V gene are SGHRS and YFSETQ. Trimming took 1 base from V and 0 from J, leaving 11 bases between them. This CDR3 is 17 amino acids long. This CDR3 is CASSLQTGFSGANVLTF. CDR3 coding DNA: TGCGCCAGCAGCTTGCAGACAGGATTCTCTGGGGCCAACGTCCTGACTTTC.

The chain is built from TRBV7-3 and TRBJ2-1, with D perhaps TRBD1 (6 bases). Trimming removed 5 bases from V and 1 base from J, with 18 bases in between. CDR1 is SGHTA and CDR2 is FQGTGA in the germline V gene. The CDR3 length is 17 residues. The CDR3 nucleotides read TGTGCCAGCAGCCCCATGGCAGGGGTCCAATCCTACAATGAGCAGTTCTTC. Translated: CASSPMAGVQSYNEQFF.

The chain carries TRBV11-2 and TRBJ2-2, with 10 positions matching TRBD2. The CDR3 is 16 amino acids. Per the germline V gene, CDR1 is SGHAT and CDR2 is FQNNGV. The ends lost 4 bases at V and 1 base at J; junction bases unmatched: 3. CDR3 loop: CASSSGLAVNTGELFF. CDR3 DNA sequence: TGTGCCAGCAGCTCAGGACTAGCGGTGAACACCGGGGAGCTGTTTTTT.